This T cell receptor (beta chain) was profiled in a study of T cell responses to AZD1222 COVID-19 vaccine. The wider study: Timing groups of about 4 and about 12 weeks for second doses were pooled.

Study observations and caveats: Baseline serostatus was positive in only a handful of AZD1222 recipients. There were mostly white British donors and more females than males, and clonal diversity was possibly underestimated. Vaccine-associated CD4 TCRs ranged over spike, dominating at 160-218 and 743-854.

Comment on this clone: The target antigen is unknown.

CDR3 length: 14 amino acids. After removal of 8 bases from V and 0 bases from J, the junction contained 6 bases not matched to a gene. Germline V gene lookup returns CDR1 SNHLY and CDR2 FYNNEI. Assay used: immunoSEQ multiplex PCR; TCRdb lists only in-frame clones, some missing. Of around 83,000 clones in the sample, 86% are singletons; the top ten hold about 9.5%. V gene TRBV2 combines with J gene TRBJ2-7; 8 bases match TRBD1. This material consisted of peripheral blood, taken on day 0 of AZD1222 vaccination. The receptor was derived from an adult in good health. The DNA for the CDR3 is TGTGCCAGCCAGCGACAGGGGAGCTCCTACGAGCAGTACTTC. It encodes CASQRQGSSYEQYF. Drawing the rest from reference TRBV2 and TRBJ2-7, the complete variable domain is EPEVTQTPSHQVTQMGQEVILRCVPISNHLYFYWYRQILGQKVEFLVSFYNNEISEKSEIFDDQFSVERPDGSNFTLKIRSTKLEDSAMYFCASQRQGSSYEQYFGPGTRLTVT.